The next 21 T cell receptor beta chains were all read from a single sample in a study of T cell responses to AZD1222 COVID-19 vaccine. TCRdb keeps only in-frame clones here, not all; method: immunoSEQ multiplex PCR. The data contain approximately 140,000 clones, about nine tenths of them seen just once; the ten biggest clones take up more than 3%. The input for sequencing was peripheral blood, taken 28 days after the second AZD1222 dose. These receptors came from an adult who received the AZD1222 COVID-19 vaccine.

This clone has more than one count but fewer than ten. The J gene is TRBJ1-5, the V gene TRBV2, with TRBD1 matching 7 bases. With V trimmed by 4 bases and J by 4 bases, 16 bases remained unmatched. Germline V gene lookup returns CDR1 SNHLY and CDR2 FYNNEI. There are 18 residues in the CDR3. The CDR3 loop is CASSGKVAGGNTNQPQHF. The CDR3 DNA reads TGTGCCAGCAGTGGGAAGGTTGCAGGGGGTAACACAAATCAGCCCCAGCATTTT.

This chain uses TRBV29-1 with TRBJ1-5; D unresolved. Per germline, CDR1 SQVTM and CDR2 ANQGSEA. The length of the CDR3 is 13 residues. V lost 2 bases and J lost 4, with 9 bases in between. CDR3 nucleotides: TGCAGCGTTGAAAGAGGGCCAAATCAGCCCCAGCATTTT. Protein sequence: CSVERGPNQPQHF.

The J gene is TRBJ2-7, the V gene TRBV10-2, with TRBD1 matching over 8 bases. The germline V gene encodes CDR1 WSHSY and CDR2 SAAADI. The CDR3 covers 13 residues. After removal of 2 bases from V and 3 bases from J, the junction contained 0 bases not matched to a gene. The CDR3 reads CASSETGGYEQYF. CDR3 nucleotide sequence: TGCGCCAGCAGTGAGACAGGGGGCTACGAGCAGTACTTC.

This chain links TRBV27 with TRBJ1-2; weak D call: TRBD1 (5 bases). CDR3 length: 13 amino acids. Germline CDR1 reads MNHEY; CDR2 reads SMNVEV (reference sequence). The V gene lost 4 bases and the J gene lost 1 base, with 7 bases spanning the gap. The CDR3 sequence: CASSSDSNYGYTF. The CDR3 region has the DNA TGTGCCAGCAGTTCAGACAGTAACTATGGCTACACCTTC.

This clone has only one observation. This chain's CDR3 is CASSLRGARYSYEQYF. The CDR3 DNA sequence: TGTGCCAGCAGCTTGAGAGGGGCTAGATACTCCTACGAGCAGTACTTC. This chain joins TRBV5-6 and TRBJ2-7, with D tentatively TRBD1 or TRBD2 (5 bases each). Trimming left V 1 base short and J 0 bases short, with 14 bases between. Germline lookup yields CDR1 SGHDT and CDR2 YYEEEE. The CDR3 totals 16 residues.

This clone was recorded once. The gene calls are TRBV5-1 and TRBJ1-3; 8 bases align to TRBD1. Germline-derived CDR1 and CDR2 are SGHRS and YFSETQ. With 0 bases clipped from V and 0 bases from J, the junction kept 2 bases outside the gene matches. This CDR3 region has 16 residues. CDR3 residues: CASSLGDRGSGNTIYF. CDR3 nucleotides: TGCGCCAGCAGCTTGGGCGACAGGGGCTCTGGAAACACCATATATTTT. The variable domain in full, with the rest retrieved from reference TRBV5-1 and TRBJ1-3, is KAGVTQTPRYLIKTRGQQVTLSCSPISGHRSVSWYQQTPGQGLQFLFEYFSETQRNKGNFPGRFSGRQFSNSRSEMNVSTLELGDSALYLCASSLGDRGSGNTIYFGEGSWLTVV.

The V and J genes are TRBV18 and TRBJ2-7; TRBD1 matches at 10 bases. Germline V gene lookup returns CDR1 KGHSH and CDR2 LQKENI. Trimming cost V 3 bases and J 5 bases; bases outside gene matches: 10. The CDR3 contains 16 residues. As DNA, the CDR3 is TGTGCCAGCTCACCCCTCCCGGGACAGGGGAATGACGAGCAGTACTTC. It translates to CASSPLPGQGNDEQYF.

Remarks on this clone: The same CDR3 is also encoded by other DNA sequences in this sample. The rearrangement links TRBV7-9 to TRBJ1-2, with 9 nucleotides matching TRBD1. This CDR3 has 14 residues. V lost 4 bases and J lost 2; bases outside the gene matches: 2. Germline loops: CDR1 SEHNR, CDR2 FQNEAQ (reference sequence). CDR3 sequence (DNA): TGTGCCAGCAGCTCTGGACAGGGGAACTATGGCTACACCTTC. This translates into CASSSGQGNYGYTF.

This clone was found a few times. V is TRBV27 and J is TRBJ1-1; 8 positions match TRBD1. The germline V gene has CDR1 MNHEY and CDR2 SMNVEV (reference sequence). The CDR3 spans 14 residues. The ends lost 4 bases at V and 1 base at J; junction bases unmatched: 2. CDR3 sequence: CASSYTGGNTEAFF. CDR3 DNA: TGTGCCAGCAGTTATACAGGGGGGAACACTGAAGCTTTCTTT.

The sample holds a few counts of this clone. The chain employs TRBV2 and TRBJ1-1; no clear D gene. Germline V lookup: CDR1 SNHLY, CDR2 FYNNEI. Between the trimmed V and J ends, which lost 1 base and 3 bases, there was a span of 9 bases. The length of the CDR3 is 14 residues. The CDR3 region has the DNA TGTGCCAGCAGTGAAGGGGTCACGGACACTGAAGCTTTCTTT. Translating gives CASSEGVTDTEAFF.

This clone was seen a handful of times. This chain joins TRBV25-1 and TRBJ2-7, with a weak D call TRBD1 (6 bases). CDR3 length: 14 residues. Deletions cut 6 bases from V and 0 bases from J, with 12 bases between. Germline V gene data show CDR1 as MGHDK and CDR2 as SYGVNS. CDR3 region: CASSLGAGSYEQYF. Here the CDR3 DNA reads TGTGCCAGCAGCCTGGGGGCCGGCTCCTACGAGCAGTACTTC.

The chain is built from TRBV27 and TRBJ2-1; 8 nucleotides align to TRBD1. The ends lost 8 bases at V and 7 bases at J; junction bases unmatched: 16. The CDR3 sequence is 16 residues long. CDR1 and CDR2 from the germline V gene are MNHEY and SMNVEV (reference sequence). The CDR3 is CASLIRAGHRGNEQFF. The CDR3 bases are TGTGCCAGCCTCATTCGCGCGGGTCACAGGGGGAATGAGCAGTTCTTC.

The rearrangement uses TRBV27 and TRBJ1-4; D perhaps matches TRBD1 (6 bases). The CDR3 is 16 residues long. Germline CDR1 and CDR2: MNHEY and SMNVEV (reference sequence). Trimming stripped 2 bases from V and 6 bases from J, with 16 bases between. CDR3 sequence: CASSLITGLGYEKLFF. In nucleotides, the CDR3 is TGTGCCAGCAGTTTAATAACAGGGTTAGGGTATGAAAAACTGTTTTTT.

The rearrangement joins TRBV6-5 to TRBJ2-1, with 11 positions matching TRBD2. With V trimmed by 10 bases and J by 5 bases, 7 bases remained unmatched. Germline loops: CDR1 MNHEY, CDR2 SVGAGI. The CDR3 extends over 14 amino acids. The CDR3 sequence: CATGTSGTHNEQFF. CDR3 DNA: TGTGCCACAGGGACTAGCGGCACCCACAATGAGCAGTTCTTC.

V gene TRBV21-1 combines with J gene TRBJ1-1. TRBV21-1 counts as a pseudogene. This CDR3 is built from 14 residues. The CDR3 nucleotides are TGTGCCAGCAGCAAGATACGGGGGAACACTGAAGCTTTCTTT. It translates to CASSKIRGNTEAFF.

The genes are TRBV11-2 and TRBJ2-1, with 7 bases aligning to TRBD2. V trimming: 5 bases; J trimming: 2 bases; junction bases outside the gene matches: 3. The CDR3 is 14 amino acids. From germline, CDR1 is SGHAT and CDR2 FQNNGV. The CDR3: CASSLGTTYNEQFF. The CDR3 DNA reads as TGTGCCAGCAGCCTCGGGACTACCTACAATGAGCAGTTCTTC.

The chain couples TRBV7-2 to TRBJ2-7, with 11 bases aligning to TRBD1. Trimming removed 3 bases from V and 4 bases from J; junction bases left unmatched: 2. The CDR3 spans 14 residues. Germline CDR1 SGHTA, CDR2 FQGNSA. CDR3 DNA: TGTGCCAGCAGCTTGGGACAGGGGGTATACGAGCAGTACTTC. Its translation is CASSLGQGVYEQYF.

CDR3 DNA sequence: TGTGCCAGTAGTACCCAGGGAGGCAATCAGCCCCAGCATTTT. This gives the protein CASSTQGGNQPQHF. The rearrangement uses TRBV19 and TRBJ1-5, with D possibly being TRBD1 (5 bases). The CDR3 is 14 amino acids. Germline V gives CDR1 LNHDA, CDR2 SQIVND (reference sequence). The V end lost 4 bases, the J end lost 2 bases, and 9 bases lay between the germline ends.

This clone has at least ten counts. The V and J genes are TRBV7-6 and TRBJ2-1; the D gene is possibly TRBD2 (5 bases). Germline V gives CDR1 SGHVS, CDR2 FNYEAQ. V dropped 3 bases and J dropped 5 bases, with 8 bases sitting between them. The CDR3 runs 13 residues. The CDR3 protein is CASSLYGNNEQFF. CDR3 nucleotides: TGTGCCAGCAGCTTGTACGGGAACAATGAGCAGTTCTTC.

This rearrangement joins TRBV5-1 to TRBJ2-3; 7 nucleotides align to TRBD1. The CDR3 has 15 amino acids. Losses at the gene ends were 1 base for V and 4 bases for J; bases not matched to a gene: 6. In germline, CDR1 is SGHRS, CDR2 YFSETQ. The CDR3: CASSLRGLGADTQYF. In DNA form, the CDR3 reads TGCGCCAGCAGCTTGAGGGGGCTGGGGGCAGATACGCAGTATTTT.

This rearrangement joins TRBV11-2 to TRBJ2-5; 8 bases align to TRBD2. The CDR3 contains 14 residues. V lost 8 bases, J lost 0 bases, and 5 bases stayed unmatched. Germline CDR1 is SGHAT and CDR2 is FQNNGV. As DNA, the CDR3 is TGTGCCAGCTGCGGGCGGGAGGACCAAGAGACCCAGTACTTC. It codes for CASCGREDQETQYF.